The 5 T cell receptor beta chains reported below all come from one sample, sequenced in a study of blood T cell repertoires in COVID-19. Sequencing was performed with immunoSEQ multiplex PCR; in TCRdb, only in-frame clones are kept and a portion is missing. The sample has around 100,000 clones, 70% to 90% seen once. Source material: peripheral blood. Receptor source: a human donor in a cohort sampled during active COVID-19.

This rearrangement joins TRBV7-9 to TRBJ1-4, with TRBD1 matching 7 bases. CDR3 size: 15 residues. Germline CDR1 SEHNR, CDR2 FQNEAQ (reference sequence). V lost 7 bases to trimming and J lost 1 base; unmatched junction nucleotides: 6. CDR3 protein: CASTDRDITNEKLFF. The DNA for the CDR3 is TGTGCCAGCACCGACAGGGACATAACTAATGAAAAACTGTTTTTT.

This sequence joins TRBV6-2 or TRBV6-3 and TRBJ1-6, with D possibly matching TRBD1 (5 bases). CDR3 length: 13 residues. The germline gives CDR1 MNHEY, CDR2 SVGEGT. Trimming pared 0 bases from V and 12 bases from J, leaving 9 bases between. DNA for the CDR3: TGTGCCAGCAGTTACTCGCAGGGAGGACCCCTCCACTTT. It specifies CASSYSQGGPLHF.

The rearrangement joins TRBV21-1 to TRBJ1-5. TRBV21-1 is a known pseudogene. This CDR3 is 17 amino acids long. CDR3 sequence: CASSKLGLSNGNQPQHF. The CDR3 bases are TGTGCCAGCAGCAAGTTGGGTCTAAGCAACGGGAATCAGCCCCAGCATTTT.

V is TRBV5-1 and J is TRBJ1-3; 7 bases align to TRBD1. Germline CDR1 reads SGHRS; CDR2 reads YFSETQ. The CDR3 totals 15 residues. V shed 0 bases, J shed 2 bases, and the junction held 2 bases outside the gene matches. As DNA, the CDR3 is TGCGCCAGCAGCTTGGCTACAGGGGCTGGAAACACCATATATTTT. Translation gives CASSLATGAGNTIYF.

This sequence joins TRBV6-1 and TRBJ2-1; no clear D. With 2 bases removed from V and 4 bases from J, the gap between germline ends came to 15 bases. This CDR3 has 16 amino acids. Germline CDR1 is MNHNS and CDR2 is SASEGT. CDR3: CASSENERLLYNEQFF. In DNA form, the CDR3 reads TGTGCCAGCAGTGAAAATGAGAGGCTACTATACAATGAGCAGTTCTTC.